Presented here are 15 T cell receptor beta chains from one specimen sequenced in a study of cytomegalovirus exposure and HLA in healthy donors. It was with 60 Vbeta and 13 Jbeta primers that the PCR ran. TCRdb's copy holds only in-frame clones and misses some; the assay was immunoSEQ multiplex PCR. Of 100,000 to 150,000 clones listed, over 80% are singletons. The sequenced sample consisted of PBMCs. These receptors all come from a man younger than 35 in good health and CMV-seropositive.

This clone was counted once. CDR3 sequence: CAWSPQVGTEAFF. Here the CDR3 DNA reads TGTGCCTGGAGCCCCCAGGTTGGCACTGAAGCTTTCTTT. The J gene is TRBJ1-1, the V gene TRBV30; D gene ambiguous. The V gene's germline CDR1 is GTSNPN and CDR2 SVGIG (reference sequence). The V end was cut by 3 bases, the J end by 4 bases, with 12 bases between. The CDR3 consists of 13 residues.

This clone was found a few times. V is TRBV10-1 and J is TRBJ1-6; D is unclear. Germline V CDR1 and CDR2: WNHNN, SYGVQD (reference sequence). Trimming took 3 bases from V and 4 from J, leaving 7 bases between them. The CDR3 totals 14 residues. The CDR3: CASSENQYNSPLHF. For the CDR3, the DNA is TGCGCCAGCAGTGAAAACCAGTATAATTCACCCCTCCACTTT.

This clone was counted a few times. This chain joins TRBV6-6 and TRBJ1-1; no clear D. Germline CDR1 and CDR2: MNHNY and SVGAGI (reference sequence). The CDR3 consists of 14 residues. The V end lost 7 bases, the J end lost 2 bases, and 14 bases lay between the germline ends. The CDR3 bases are TGTGCCAGCATGCTTGGATACAGCAACACTGAAGCTTTCTTT. Its protein product is CASMLGYSNTEAFF.

The chain combines TRBV5-6 with TRBJ2-2; the D gene is possibly TRBD2 (5 bases). The V and J ends lost 1 base and 6 bases respectively, with 13 bases between them. CDR1 and CDR2 from the germline V gene are SGHDT and YYEEEE. There are 15 residues in the CDR3. The CDR3 DNA follows: TGTGCCAGCAGCTTGTTGGCTAGCTTGTCCGGGGAGCTGTTTTTT. This sequence encodes CASSLLASLSGELFF.

This rearrangement joins TRBV5-6 to TRBJ1-6; a possible D gene is TRBD1 (5 bases). The CDR3 contains 16 residues. Trimming took off 4 bases at V and 0 bases at J, with 11 bases between the two ends. Looked up from germline, CDR1 is SGHDT and CDR2 is YYEEEE. CDR3 DNA sequence: TGTGCCAGCAGCCAGGGATGGTTCTCCTATAATTCACCCCTCCACTTT. It codes for CASSQGWFSYNSPLHF.

The chain joins TRBV2 to TRBJ1-1; D is ambiguous. Germline V gene data show CDR1 as SNHLY and CDR2 as FYNNEI. The V and J ends lost 7 bases and 1 base respectively, with 10 bases between them. The CDR3 spans 13 residues. This CDR3 is CASTLEENTEAFF. Here the CDR3 DNA reads TGTGCCAGCACCCTTGAGGAGAACACTGAAGCTTTCTTT.

The chain joins TRBV28 to TRBJ1-1; 7 bases agree with TRBD1. The CDR3 spans 14 residues. The germline V gene encodes CDR1 MDHEN and CDR2 SYDVKM. Unmatched junction bases numbered 6, after V lost 8 bases and J lost 0 bases. In DNA, the CDR3 is TGTGCCAGCGGAACTACAGGGGTGAACACTGAAGCTTTCTTT. This encodes CASGTTGVNTEAFF.

This rearrangement joins TRBV5-1 to TRBJ2-4, with TRBD2 matching 8 bases. J gave up 3 bases and V 0 bases, and 11 bases lay outside the gene matches. The germline V gene has CDR1 SGHRS and CDR2 YFSETQ. The CDR3 sequence is 18 residues long. The CDR3 DNA is TGCGCCAGCAGCTTGGGGCCTGGCGGGGGGCGGGACAAAAACATTCAGTACTTC. Its protein is CASSLGPGGGRDKNIQYF. The whole variable domain, remainder taken from reference TRBV5-1 and TRBJ2-4, is KAGVTQTPRYLIKTRGQQVTLSCSPISGHRSVSWYQQTPGQGLQFLFEYFSETQRNKGNFPGRFSGRQFSNSRSEMNVSTLELGDSALYLCASSLGPGGGRDKNIQYFGAGTRLSVL.

The rearrangement uses TRBV5-6 and TRBJ2-1; D is undetermined. The germline gives CDR1 SGHDT, CDR2 YYEEEE. The V gene lost 4 bases and the J gene lost 6 bases, with 14 bases spanning the gap. The CDR3 length is 14 residues. The CDR3 protein is CASSPSPSSNEQFF. CDR3 coding DNA: TGTGCCAGCAGCCCGTCACCATCCAGCAATGAGCAGTTCTTC.

V gene TRBV2 combines with J gene TRBJ2-1; TRBD2 matches 12 bases. The CDR3 length is 18 residues. V lost 6 bases and J lost 0; bases outside the gene matches: 9. Per the germline V gene, CDR1 is SNHLY and CDR2 is FYNNEI. CDR3 nucleotide sequence: TGTGCCAGCAGCCAAACTAGCGGGGGGCCTAGCTCCTACAATGAGCAGTTCTTC. This codes for CASSQTSGGPSSYNEQFF.

J is TRBJ1-2 and V is TRBV10-3; TRBD1 aligns across 7 bases. CDR1 and CDR2 from the germline V gene are ENHRY and SYGVKD. This CDR3 contains 14 residues. J gave up 5 bases and V 10 bases, and 13 bases lay outside the gene matches. DNA of the CDR3: TGTGCCACCGCCGGTGCAGGGGGAGAATATGGCTACACCTTC. This codes for CATAGAGGEYGYTF.

The genes are TRBV30 and TRBJ1-3; TRBD1 aligns across 8 bases. The germline V gene encodes CDR1 GTSNPN and CDR2 SVGIG (reference sequence). V gave up 5 bases and J gave up 7 bases; unmatched junction bases: 4. The CDR3 loop spans 12 amino acids. The CDR3 DNA reads TGTGCCTGGGACAGGGGACGGAACACCATATATTTT. Encoded protein: CAWDRGRNTIYF.

The chain employs TRBV6-6 and TRBJ1-2; the D is unclear. The CDR3 has 11 residues. The germline gives CDR1 MNHNY, CDR2 SVGAGI (reference sequence). Trimming pared 6 bases from V and 2 bases from J, leaving 4 bases between. Written as DNA, the CDR3 is TGTGCCAGCAGGGAGAACTATGGCTACACCTTC. Translating it yields CASRENYGYTF.

This clone has a handful of counts. The chain has TRBV2 and TRBJ2-7, with 7 nucleotides matching TRBD2. Unmatched junction bases numbered 9, after V lost 8 bases and J lost 2 bases. The germline V gene encodes CDR1 SNHLY and CDR2 FYNNEI. This CDR3 has 14 residues. CDR3 protein: CASGAGPGAYEQYF. CDR3 bases: TGTGCCAGCGGAGCGGGGCCCGGTGCCTACGAGCAGTACTTC.

This rearrangement joins TRBV27 to TRBJ2-1; 11 positions agree with TRBD1. CDR3 length: 14 amino acids. The V and J ends lost 3 bases and 6 bases, in that order; junction bases with no gene match: 1. Germline loops: CDR1 MNHEY, CDR2 SMNVEV (reference sequence). Written as DNA, the CDR3 is TGTGCCAGCAGTTTCGGGACAGGGGGCAATGAGCAGTTCTTC. Amino acid sequence: CASSFGTGGNEQFF.